A single sample is the source of the 18 T cell receptor beta chains below, sequenced in a study of regulatory and conventional T cells in RAG deficiency. Measured with immunoSEQ multiplex PCR; TCRdb has only the in-frame clones, and not every one. Here the sample spans tens of thousands of clones, 70% to 90% being singletons. Separately, the same data were catalogued under a study of regulatory T cells. Per that paper: Primers: 52 TRBV forward and 13 TRBJ reverse.

The sample was CD8+ T cells sorted from blood. The receptors come from a human donor in good health.

V is TRBV15 and J is TRBJ1-5, with unresolved D. The CDR3 extends over 14 amino acids. V gave up 4 bases and J gave up 1 base, with 8 bases separating them. Germline values: CDR1 LNHNV, CDR2 YYDKDF (reference sequence). CDR3 DNA: TGTGCCACCAGCACCTACGGGAGCAATCAGCCCCAGCATTTT. Translation gives CATSTYGSNQPQHF.

The chain recombines TRBV4-1 with TRBJ2-7; D is uncertain. Trimming left V 1 base short and J 2 bases short, with 12 bases between. The CDR3 is made up of 15 amino acids. The germline V gene encodes CDR1 MGHRA and CDR2 YSYEKL. Written as DNA, the CDR3 is TGCGCCAGCAGCCAAGTTGGGCAGTCCACCTACGAGCAGTACTTC. Encoded protein: CASSQVGQSTYEQYF.

This rearrangement joins TRBV11-2 to TRBJ2-2, with 7 bases fitting TRBD2. This CDR3 region has 17 residues. The ends lost 5 bases at V and 0 bases at J; junction bases unmatched: 9. The V gene's germline CDR1 is SGHAT and CDR2 FQNNGV. The CDR3 nucleotides read TGTGCCAGCAGCGAGTCACTAGCGTACGCGAACACCGGGGAGCTGTTTTTT. Amino acid sequence: CASSESLAYANTGELFF.

The chain joins TRBV11-2 to TRBJ2-3; 7 bases fit TRBD2. Germline lookup yields CDR1 SGHAT and CDR2 FQNNGV. This CDR3 has 16 amino acids. J gave up 7 bases and V 0 bases, and 10 bases lay outside the gene matches. DNA of the CDR3: TGTGCCAGCAGCTTAGATACGTGGACTAGGCCTAATACGCAGTATTTT. It is translated as CASSLDTWTRPNTQYF. The variable domain in full, completed from reference TRBV11-2 and TRBJ2-3, reads EAGVAQSPRYKIIEKRQSVAFWCNPISGHATLYWYQQILGQGPKLLIQFQNNGVVDDSQLPKDRFSAERLKGVDSTLKIQPAKLEDSAVYLCASSLDTWTRPNTQYFGPGTRLTVL.

The chain has TRBV13 and TRBJ1-2; TRBD1 might be the D (5 bases). CDR3 length: 13 residues. The V gene lost 1 base and the J gene lost 7 bases, with 10 bases spanning the gap. Germline V lookup: CDR1 PRHDT, CDR2 FYEKMQ (reference sequence). The CDR3, as DNA: TGTGCCAGCAGCTTAGCCCGGGGCGGTGGCTACACCTTC. This gives the protein CASSLARGGGYTF.

The rearrangement links TRBV19 to TRBJ2-5; 11 bases fit TRBD2. Trimming cost V 2 bases and J 6 bases; bases outside gene matches: 5. The CDR3 is 15 residues long. The germline CDR1 and CDR2 sequences are LNHDA and SQIVND (reference sequence). CDR3 protein: CASSITSGGGQTQYF. CDR3 sequence (DNA): TGTGCCAGTAGTATAACTAGCGGGGGAGGCCAGACCCAGTACTTC.

This clone was picked up one time. The CDR3 spells CASSGSPDTNTGELFF. CDR3 DNA sequence: TGTGCCAGCAGCGGTAGTCCAGATACGAACACCGGGGAGCTGTTTTTT. The chain uses TRBV7-9 and TRBJ2-2, with D unclear. In germline, CDR1 is SEHNR, CDR2 FQNEAQ (reference sequence). The CDR3 length is 16 residues. The V and J ends lost 5 bases and 0 bases respectively, with 13 bases between them.

This clone showed up just once. Here the CDR3 reads CASSPIGGISYEQYF. The CDR3 bases are TGTGCCAGCAGCCCAATTGGGGGAATCTCCTACGAGCAGTACTTC. This rearrangement joins TRBV5-8 to TRBJ2-5; perhaps D is TRBD1 or TRBD2 (5 bases each). The end of the DNA is better explained by TRBJ2-7, so the J call may be wrong. The CDR3 consists of 15 residues. CDR1 SGHTS and CDR2 YDEGEE come from the germline V gene.

The rearrangement joins TRBV7-9 to TRBJ1-1; D not certain. This CDR3 region has 11 residues. With 8 bases removed from V and 4 bases from J, the gap between germline ends came to 8 bases. Germline CDR1 and CDR2: SEHNR and FQNEAQ (reference sequence). DNA for the CDR3: TGTGCCAGCGGACGTGGCACTGAAGCTTTCTTT. Its protein product is CASGRGTEAFF.

The chain couples TRBV27 to TRBJ2-1; 7 bases map to TRBD1. CDR1 MNHEY and CDR2 SMNVEV come from the germline V gene (reference sequence). Trimming removed 3 bases from V and 7 bases from J; junction bases left unmatched: 3. The CDR3 sequence is 13 residues long. The chain's CDR3 is CASSLDRTNEQFF. In nucleotides, the CDR3 is TGTGCCAGCAGTTTGGACAGGACAAATGAGCAGTTCTTC.

The V call is TRBV30, the J call TRBJ1-6; no definite D call. Germline lookup yields CDR1 GTSNPN and CDR2 SVGIG (reference sequence). CDR3 length: 15 residues. The V gene lost 3 bases and the J gene lost 9 bases, with 18 bases spanning the gap. CDR3 sequence (DNA): TGTGCCTGGAGGGCACTCGTTGGACGGGGTTCACCCCTCCACTTT. Its translation: CAWRALVGRGSPLHF.

The rearrangement uses TRBV4-2 and TRBJ2-7, with a tentative D call TRBD1 (5 bases). The CDR3 runs 13 residues. CDR1 and CDR2 (germline): LGHNA, YNFKEQ. Trimming took 5 bases from V and 0 from J, leaving 8 bases between them. The CDR3 region is CASSGRVSYEQYF. CDR3 in DNA: TGTGCCAGCAGCGGCAGGGTCTCCTACGAGCAGTACTTC.

The chain is built from TRBV13 and TRBJ2-7; D may match TRBD1 or TRBD2 (9 bases each). The V gene's germline CDR1 is PRHDT and CDR2 FYEKMQ (reference sequence). V gave up 5 bases and J gave up 2 bases, with 16 bases separating them. The CDR3 sequence is 15 residues long. The DNA of the CDR3 is TGTGCCAGCAGCCTAGCGGGACAGGGAACCTACGAGCAGTACTTC. The encoded protein is CASSLAGQGTYEQYF.

V gene TRBV27 combines with J gene TRBJ2-3, with a tentative D call TRBD2 (7 bases). Between the trimmed V and J ends, which lost 4 bases and 7 bases, there was a span of 12 bases. Per germline, CDR1 MNHEY and CDR2 SMNVEV (reference sequence). The CDR3 contains 13 residues. CDR3: CASSWEGTNTQYF. The CDR3 bases are TGTGCCAGCAGTTGGGAGGGGACAAATACGCAGTATTTT.

V is TRBV28 and J is TRBJ2-1; D gene ambiguous. CDR1 is MDHEN and CDR2 is SYDVKM in the germline V gene. CDR3 size: 15 residues. The V gene lost 1 base and the J gene lost 0 bases, with 7 bases spanning the gap. CDR3 in amino acids: CASSLSPLSYNEQFF. In DNA, the CDR3 is TGTGCCAGCAGTTTATCGCCTCTCTCCTACAATGAGCAGTTCTTC.

V gene TRBV21-1 combines with J gene TRBJ2-7; TRBD1 is the table's D call, not checked against the DNA. TRBV21-1 is a pseudogene. The CDR3 covers 15 residues. CDR3 sequence (DNA): TGTGCCAGCATGTTCACAGGACGGACCGCCTACGAGCAGCACTTC. Translation gives CASMFTGRTAYEQHF.

The chain joins TRBV5-1 to TRBJ1-6; no clear D gene. The V end was cut by 4 bases, the J end by 9 bases, with 14 bases between. Germline V gene data show CDR1 as SGHRS and CDR2 as YFSETQ. The CDR3 has 14 amino acids. This CDR3 reads CASSSLDLGSPLHF. DNA for the CDR3: TGCGCCAGCAGCAGCCTGGACCTGGGTTCACCCCTCCACTTT.

The V call is TRBV9, the J call TRBJ1-3; D gene ambiguous. Germline V gives CDR1 SGDLS, CDR2 YYNGEE. V was clipped by 4 bases and J by 0 bases, with 11 bases between them. The CDR3 covers 15 residues. The CDR3 sequence is CASSPYASSGNTIYF. CDR3 sequence (DNA): TGTGCCAGCAGCCCCTACGCCAGCTCTGGAAACACCATATATTTT.